This T cell receptor beta chain was sequenced in a study of T cells after posttransplantation cyclophosphamide (dated by TCRdb to 2016 to 2017). For context, the study as a whole: T cell repertoire reconstitution was tracked by TRB sequencing after myeloablative bone marrow transplantation in which posttransplantation cyclophosphamide was used as GVHD prophylaxis. Public TRB sequences were queried against a database of over 3,000 sequences associated with responses to pathogens, tumor antigens, self-antigens and alloantigens. Blood from all 30 or so PTCy patients who had 1-year posttransplant specimens underwent TRB sequencing. Antigen receptor sequencing covered samples from a few dozen PTCy-treated patients and about 17 of their related bone marrow donors. Up to 3 additional blood samples from 2 to 5.2 years after transplant were also TRB-sequenced in 3 patients, as was pretransplant blood from a handful of patients. Because TRA and TRB clonality were tightly correlated in fewer than ten samples, subsequent TCR analyses were focused on TRB only.

Regarding this clone: It has no known antigen specificity. No much larger clone is present one base from it, and per-base qualities are unavailable.

Trimming removed 8 bases from V and 1 base from J, leaving 14 bases between the germline ends. From a lookup of the germline V gene, CDR1 and CDR2 are MDHEN and SYDVKM. The CDR3 runs 14 amino acids, cysteine and phenylalanine included. The read is trimmed to its CDR3 DNA, 42 bases read in frame from base 1. TRB sequencing was run on genomic DNA with either the immunoSEQ assay at survey resolution or the hsTCRB kit. Turning to the authors' computational methods: The immunoSEQ software handled initial read processing, and the LymphoSeq R package was used for repertoire analyses. Clonality was computed as 1 minus normalized Shannon entropy, and a Gini coefficient was also calculated for each TRB dataset. Phenotypes of unsorted samples were inferred by mapping TRB sequences from sorted subsets of the recipient or donor onto unsorted samples of the same recipient. The clones in this table, taken by TCRdb from immuneACCESS, are in-frame only. Not every clone is retained; where verified, under half of the shortfall comes from an unresolved V gene, and the cause of the rest is unknown. Clonal size and the V and J genes are those of that table, whereas D and trimming came from the DNA. The sample table holds approximately 52,000 clones, of which roughly 84% were seen once. The ten largest clonotypes hold around 2.8% of the sample.

What the research found in general, with its limitations: Across 35 to 45 patients, TRB clonality was highly associated with recipient CMV seropositivity and CMV reactivation, and diversity in PTCy patients was similar to diversity in CNI/methotrexate controls. Donor-recipient similarity was low at 1-2 months but increased during the first year, and donor CD8+ memory clones often dominated later blood repertoires. The TRB repertoires of T cells infiltrating skin or the GI tract showed only limited overlap with the TRB repertoires found in blood.

The PTCy-treated patients were drawn from a prospective, multi-institutional clinical trial. Mononuclear cells from peripheral blood and bone marrow were separated by Ficoll-Hypaque density centrifugation and then cryopreserved. The rearranged chain carries TRBV28 and TRBJ1-1; no D gene can be assigned with confidence. The TCR originated in a man aged 30 to 45 with a blood cancer, CMV-positive, and with a related stem cell donor. Specimen: PBMCs. The CDR3 region has the sequence CASGTRGGNTEAFF. The DNA sequence follows: TGTGCCAGCGGCACCCGGGGAGGGAACACTGAAGCTTTCTTT.